The 27 T cell receptor beta chains given below trace back to one sample, sequenced in a study of Ad26.COV2.S vaccination and SARS-CoV-2 variants (TCRdb year 2021). In light of the paper, this sample's treatment or condition label describes: approximately 18 received Ad26.COV2.S at low or high dose, single or two shots; roughly five received placebo; per-sample allocation not given. For vaccine and placebo recipients, the sequenced repertoires came from samples collected on day 63 after the first injection. Libraries were constructed by the immunoSEQ multiplex PCR assay. In TCRdb, the immuneACCESS table is reduced to in-frame sequences with V and J assigned. These tables do not hold every clone; where another copy was compared, an unresolved V gene accounts for under half, and the others remain unexplained. This sample holds fewer than 900,000 clones; 89% were observed only once. The top ten clonotypes cover roughly 1.5% of the sample.

This sample comprised peripheral blood, obtained in a trial of Ad26.COV2.S vaccine versus placebo. The source of these receptors is a person between 18 and 65 years old who received the Ad26.COV2.S COVID-19 vaccine or a placebo.

The chain carries TRBV7-3 and TRBJ2-1; TRBD1 agrees at 9 bases. From germline, CDR1 is SGHTA and CDR2 FQGTGA. There are 16 residues in the CDR3. With V trimmed by 5 bases and J by 1 base, 6 bases remained unmatched. CDR3 in DNA: TGTGCCAGCAGCCCCACAGGGGGCGCTTCCTACAATGAGCAGTTCTTC. Translated, it gives CASSPTGGASYNEQFF.

V is TRBV11-2 and J is TRBJ2-4, with 11 nucleotides matching TRBD2. Trimming removed 2 bases from V and 1 base from J; junction bases left unmatched: 7. The CDR3 runs to 18 residues. CDR1 is SGHAT and CDR2 is FQNNGV in the germline V gene. CDR3 sequence (DNA): TGTGCCAGCAGCTTACTAGCGGGGGGTGGGGGCGCCAAAAACATTCAGTACTTC. As protein: CASSLLAGGGGAKNIQYF.

The chain recombines TRBV19 with TRBJ1-6, with unresolved D. V lost 7 bases and J lost 7, with 8 bases in between. Germline V gives CDR1 LNHDA, CDR2 SQIVND (reference sequence). This CDR3 contains 12 residues. The CDR3 sequence: CASNVENSPLHF. The CDR3 nucleotides are TGTGCCAGTAACGTGGAGAATTCACCCCTCCACTTT.

This chain uses TRBV15 with TRBJ2-3; 9 bases line up with TRBD2. The CDR3 spans 15 residues. The trim removed 1 base at V and 8 bases at J, leaving 7 bases unmatched. Germline V gives CDR1 LNHNV, CDR2 YYDKDF (reference sequence). The CDR3 reads CATSRGGLAGPTQYF. The CDR3 DNA sequence: TGTGCCACCAGCAGAGGAGGGCTAGCGGGGCCTACGCAGTATTTT.

V gene TRBV5-4 combines with J gene TRBJ1-1; perhaps TRBD1 as D (6 bases). CDR3 length: 12 residues. CDR1 and CDR2 (germline): SGHNT, YYREEE (reference sequence). Trimming stripped 0 bases from V and 11 bases from J, with 11 bases between. The CDR3 nucleotides are TGTGCCAGCAGCTTGGCAAACAGGGATGCTTTCTTT. Residues: CASSLANRDAFF.

V and J are TRBV4-3 and TRBJ2-7; perhaps TRBD1 as D (8 bases). The V and J ends lost 0 bases and 6 bases respectively, with 18 bases between them. The CDR3 length is 16 residues. The V gene's germline CDR1 is LGHNA and CDR2 YSLEER. The CDR3, as DNA: TGCGCCAGCAGCCAAGAGAGGGAGGGACAGGTTGGCGAGCAGTACTTC. As protein: CASSQEREGQVGEQYF.

The rearrangement uses TRBV5-4 and TRBJ1-6; maybe TRBD1 (5 bases). Trimming shortened V by 7 bases and J by 9 bases, and 17 bases separated the two germline ends. Germline-derived CDR1 and CDR2 are SGHNT and YYREEE (reference sequence). This CDR3 spans 14 amino acids. This CDR3 is CASGRRGTTSPLHF. DNA of the CDR3: TGTGCCAGCGGCCGGCGGGGGACGACTTCACCCCTCCACTTT.

A single count supports this clone. The rearrangement uses TRBV19 and TRBJ1-6; 7 bases are shared with TRBD1. Germline-derived CDR1 and CDR2 are LNHDA and SQIVND (reference sequence). The CDR3 extends over 15 amino acids. J was trimmed by 6 bases and V by 3 bases; bases with no gene match: 5. The CDR3 DNA reads TGTGCCAGTAGTATGACAGGGCAGAGTAATTCACCCCTCCACTTT. Protein: CASSMTGQSNSPLHF.

V gene TRBV19 combines with J gene TRBJ1-4; a possible D gene is TRBD1 (6 bases). V lost 3 bases and J 1 base, leaving 9 bases between the germline ends. This CDR3 has 15 amino acids. CDR1 and CDR2 (germline): LNHDA, SQIVND (reference sequence). In nucleotides, the CDR3 is TGTGCCAGTAGTATGGGCAGGGGAACTAATGAAAAACTGTTTTTT. This gives the protein CASSMGRGTNEKLFF.

The CDR3 coding sequence is TGTGCCAGCAGTTCCCAGGTGGGCTCACCCCTCCACTTT. This gives the protein CASSSQVGSPLHF. This chain uses TRBV12-3 or TRBV12-4 with TRBJ1-6; D not certain. The CDR3 consists of 13 residues. V lost 4 bases and J lost 10, with 11 bases in between.

The V and J genes are TRBV5-1 and TRBJ2-5, with D maybe TRBD1 (5 bases). Trimming pared 3 bases from V and 5 bases from J, leaving 20 bases between. The CDR3 spans 16 residues. Germline CDR1 is SGHRS and CDR2 is YFSETQ. The CDR3 protein is CASSSTGHSTRETQYF. CDR3 nucleotide sequence: TGCGCCAGCAGCTCCACAGGACACTCAACACGGGAGACCCAGTACTTC.

CDR3 in amino acids: CASSVEAASGGSEQFF. Here the CDR3 DNA reads TGTGCCAGCAGTGTGGAAGCGGCTAGCGGGGGTAGTGAGCAGTTCTTC. The chain uses TRBV6-4 and TRBJ2-1; 10 bases map to TRBD2. The germline V gene encodes CDR1 MRHNA and CDR2 SNTAGT. The CDR3 is made up of 16 amino acids. V was pared by 4 bases and J by 9 bases, with 12 bases of the junction left unmatched.

The table lists this clone with a few counts. The rearrangement links TRBV7-3 to TRBJ1-6, with D perhaps TRBD1 (5 bases). V was trimmed by 2 bases and J by 8 bases, leaving 13 bases between them. The CDR3 loop spans 15 amino acids. CDR1 SGHTA and CDR2 FQGTGA come from the germline V gene. CDR3 sequence (DNA): TGTGCCAGCAGCTTATCGGGGAGGGGTGATTCACCCCTCCACTTT. Translated: CASSLSGRGDSPLHF.

The chain links TRBV4-3 to TRBJ1-2; D remains ambiguous. This CDR3 spans 11 amino acids. In germline, CDR1 is LGHNA, CDR2 YSLEER. V was cut by 1 base and J by 4 bases, with 1 base left in between. The DNA for the CDR3 is TGCGCCAGCAGCCAAGGCTATGGCTACACCTTC. Translated, it gives CASSQGYGYTF.

This chain links TRBV14 with TRBJ2-7; a weak D match, TRBD2 (7 bases). CDR1 SGHDN and CDR2 FVKESK come from the germline V gene. The CDR3 totals 16 residues. V gave up 4 bases and J gave up 4 bases, with 20 bases separating them. The CDR3: CASSPEGGHPWYEQYF. In DNA form, the CDR3 reads TGTGCCAGCAGCCCGGAGGGGGGGCACCCTTGGTACGAGCAGTACTTC.

With respect to this clone: Other DNA sequences within the sample encode an identical CDR3. This rearrangement joins TRBV6-5 to TRBJ1-6; no clear D gene. The CDR3 covers 15 residues. Germline-derived CDR1 and CDR2 are MNHEY and SVGAGI. V was trimmed by 0 bases and J by 4 bases, leaving 7 bases between them. CDR3 amino acids: CASSYSGSYNSPLHF. DNA of the CDR3: TGTGCCAGCAGTTACTCTGGCAGTTATAATTCACCCCTCCACTTT.

This chain connects TRBV29-1 to TRBJ2-5, with D perhaps TRBD2 (5 bases). The V gene's germline CDR1 is SQVTM and CDR2 ANQGSEA. CDR3 length: 11 amino acids. Trimming removed 3 bases at V and 5 bases at J, with 7 bases between. CDR3 nucleotides: TGCAGCGTTGAGAGAGGGGAGACCCAGTACTTC. Its protein product is CSVERGETQYF. Full variable domain (rest looked up from reference TRBV29-1 and TRBJ2-5): SAVISQKPSRDICQRGTSLTIQCQVDSQVTMMFWYRQQPGQSLTLIATANQGSEATYESGFVIDKFPISRPNLTFSTLTVSNMSPEDSSIYLCSVERGETQYFGPGTRLLVL.

This chain links TRBV29-1 with TRBJ2-5; D unresolved. The CDR3 is 12 residues long. Germline V lookup: CDR1 SQVTM, CDR2 ANQGSEA. V dropped 1 base and J dropped 1 base, with 4 bases sitting between them. The CDR3, as DNA: TGCAGCGTTGAAGGGGGCCAAGAGACCCAGTACTTC. Amino acid sequence: CSVEGGQETQYF. Supplemented by reference TRBV29-1 and TRBJ2-5, the full variable domain reads SAVISQKPSRDICQRGTSLTIQCQVDSQVTMMFWYRQQPGQSLTLIATANQGSEATYESGFVIDKFPISRPNLTFSTLTVSNMSPEDSSIYLCSVEGGQETQYFGPGTRLLVL.

V usage is TRBV27 and J usage is TRBJ2-5; TRBD2 is a possible D gene (6 bases). The CDR3 is made up of 13 amino acids. Germline CDR1 is MNHEY and CDR2 is SMNVEV (reference sequence). The V and J ends lost 6 bases and 0 bases respectively, with 8 bases between them. CDR3 residues: CASSRDYQETQYF. DNA for the CDR3: TGTGCCAGCAGCCGGGACTACCAAGAGACCCAGTACTTC.

This clone appeared a few times. The chain carries TRBV7-3 and TRBJ2-3; 8 bases are a match to TRBD1. The CDR3 spans 16 residues. V was pared by 3 bases and J by 2 bases, with 7 bases of the junction left unmatched. Germline V gene lookup returns CDR1 SGHTA and CDR2 FQGTGA. Here the CDR3 DNA reads TGTGCCAGCAGCTTGGGTGGGACAGGAGCCACAGATACGCAGTATTTT. Translated, it gives CASSLGGTGATDTQYF.

Comments on this clone: Other DNA sequences in the sample encode the same CDR3. The gene calls are TRBV19 and TRBJ1-1; 8 bases match TRBD1. Losses at the gene ends were 3 bases for V and 5 bases for J; bases not matched to a gene: 5. CDR1 LNHDA and CDR2 SQIVND come from the germline V gene (reference sequence). This CDR3 spans 14 amino acids. The CDR3 loop reads CASSIQGARTEAFF. The DNA for the CDR3 is TGTGCCAGTAGTATTCAGGGGGCAAGAACTGAAGCTTTCTTT.

This sequence joins TRBV29-1 and TRBJ2-7; 8 nucleotides agree with TRBD2. Trimming cost V 4 bases and J 6 bases; bases outside gene matches: 8. The V gene's germline CDR1 is SQVTM and CDR2 ANQGSEA. The CDR3 sequence is 13 residues long. The CDR3 spells CSVVLAGASEQYF. The CDR3 bases are TGCAGCGTTGTCCTAGCGGGTGCCTCCGAGCAGTACTTC.

The sample holds one count of this clone. The chain recombines TRBV19 with TRBJ1-1; 7 positions match TRBD1. With 6 bases clipped from V and 4 bases from J, the junction kept 8 bases outside the gene matches. This CDR3 is 14 amino acids long. Germline CDR1 and CDR2: LNHDA and SQIVND (reference sequence). CDR3 amino acids: CASRARQGGTEAFF. The DNA for the CDR3 is TGTGCCAGTAGGGCCCGACAGGGAGGCACTGAAGCTTTCTTT.

The chain combines TRBV9 with TRBJ2-7; maybe TRBD2 (6 bases). CDR3 size: 15 residues. Germline assignment: CDR1 SGDLS and CDR2 YYNGEE. V shed 1 base and J shed 2 bases, with 13 bases lying between them. In DNA form, the CDR3 reads TGTGCCAGCAGCGTAAGCGCGGGGACCGCCTACGAGCAGTACTTC. This codes for CASSVSAGTAYEQYF.

The genes are TRBV21-1 and TRBJ1-1; the table calls TRBD1, which could not be checked here. TRBV21-1 is designated a pseudogene. The CDR3 loop spans 14 amino acids. The CDR3, as DNA: TGTGCCAACTACCGAGGGGGAAGGGACACTGAAGCTTTCTTT. Protein: CANYRGGRDTEAFF.

This chain joins TRBV29-1 and TRBJ2-1; 8 bases line up with TRBD1. This CDR3 is built from 15 residues. Germline CDR1 SQVTM, CDR2 ANQGSEA. Trimming at V came to 4 bases and at J to 0 bases, leaving 5 bases not matched to a gene. CDR3 nucleotides: TGCAGCGTTGGTGACAGGGGAATCTCCTACAATGAGCAGTTCTTC. Its protein product is CSVGDRGISYNEQFF.

This clone was seen ten or more times. This rearrangement joins TRBV2 to TRBJ2-1; 9 bases are shared with TRBD2. The germline gives CDR1 SNHLY, CDR2 FYNNEI. J was trimmed by 8 bases and V by 7 bases; bases with no gene match: 15. The CDR3 runs to 16 residues. The CDR3 here is CASTRGSGSQGYEQFF. Here the CDR3 DNA reads TGTGCCAGCACCCGCGGTAGCGGGAGCCAAGGGTATGAGCAGTTCTTC.